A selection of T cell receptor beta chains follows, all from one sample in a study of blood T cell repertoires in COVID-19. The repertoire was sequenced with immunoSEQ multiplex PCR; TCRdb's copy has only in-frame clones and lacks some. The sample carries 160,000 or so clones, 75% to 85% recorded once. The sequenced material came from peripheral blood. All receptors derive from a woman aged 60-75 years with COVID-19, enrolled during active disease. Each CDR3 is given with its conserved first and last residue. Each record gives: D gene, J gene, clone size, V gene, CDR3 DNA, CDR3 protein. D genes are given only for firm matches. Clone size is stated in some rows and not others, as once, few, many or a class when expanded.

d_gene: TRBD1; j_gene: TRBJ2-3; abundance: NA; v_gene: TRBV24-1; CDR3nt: TGTGCCACCAGTGATTTGGGAGACAGGGGACCCTCAGATACGCAGTATTTT; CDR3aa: CATSDLGDRGPSDTQYF
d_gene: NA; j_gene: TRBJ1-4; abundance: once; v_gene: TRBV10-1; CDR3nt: TGCGCCAGCAGCGCTCGGAAGGGAGCAACTAATGAAAAACTGTTTTTT; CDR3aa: CASSARKGATNEKLFF
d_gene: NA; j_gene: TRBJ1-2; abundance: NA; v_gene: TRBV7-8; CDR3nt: TGTGCCAGCAGCTTAGGTTACAGGGAAAATCAAGGCTATGGCTACACCTTC; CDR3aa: CASSLGYRENQGYGYTF
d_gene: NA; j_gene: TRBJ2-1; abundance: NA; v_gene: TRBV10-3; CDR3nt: TGTGCCATCAGGGGGGGGGCCTCCTACAATGAGCAGTTCTTC; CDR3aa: CAIRGGASYNEQFF
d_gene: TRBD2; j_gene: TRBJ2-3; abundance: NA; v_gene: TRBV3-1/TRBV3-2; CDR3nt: TGTGCCAGCAGCCTACTAGCGGGGTCGAGCACAGATACGCAGTATTTT; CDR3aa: CASSLLAGSSTDTQYF
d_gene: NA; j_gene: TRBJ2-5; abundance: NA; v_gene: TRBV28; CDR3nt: TGTGCCAGCAGTTTACGGGGGAGGGGGGAGACCCAGTACTTC; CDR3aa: CASSLRGRGETQYF
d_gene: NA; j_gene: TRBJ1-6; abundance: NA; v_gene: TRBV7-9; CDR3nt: TGTGCCAGCAGCTTAGTGACAGGACAGAATTCACCCCTCCACTTT; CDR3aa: CASSLVTGQNSPLHF
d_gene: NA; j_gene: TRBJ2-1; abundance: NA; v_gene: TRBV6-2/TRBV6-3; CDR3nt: TGTGCCAGCAGTTATGAGGCGGGGATGTACAATGAGCAGTTCTTC; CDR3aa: CASSYEAGMYNEQFF
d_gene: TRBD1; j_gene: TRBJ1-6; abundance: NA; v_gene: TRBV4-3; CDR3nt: TGCGCCAGCAGCCGGGACAGGGCGGAAAATTCACCCCTCCACTTT; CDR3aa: CASSRDRAENSPLHF
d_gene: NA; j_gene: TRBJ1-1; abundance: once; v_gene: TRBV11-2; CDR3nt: TGTGCCAGCAGTTCCCAGGGGAACACTGAAGCTTTCTTT; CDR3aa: CASSSQGNTEAFF
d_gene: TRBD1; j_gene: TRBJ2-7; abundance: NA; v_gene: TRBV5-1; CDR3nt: TGCGCCAGCAGCGATCCCCGGGACAGTTCCTACGAGCAGTACTTC; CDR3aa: CASSDPRDSSYEQYF
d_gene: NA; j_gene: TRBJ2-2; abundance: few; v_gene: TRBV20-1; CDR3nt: TGCAGTGCTAGTTACGAGTTCGCGAACACCGGGGAGCTGTTTTTT; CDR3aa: CSASYEFANTGELFF
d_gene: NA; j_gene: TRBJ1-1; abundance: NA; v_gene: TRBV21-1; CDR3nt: TGTGCCAGCAGCCGGGACAGTAACACTGAAGCTTTCTTT; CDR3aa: CASSRDSNTEAFF
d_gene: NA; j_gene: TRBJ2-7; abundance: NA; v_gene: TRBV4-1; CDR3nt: TGCGCCAGCAGCCAACTAGACAGAGCCTACGAGCAGTACTTC; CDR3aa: CASSQLDRAYEQYF
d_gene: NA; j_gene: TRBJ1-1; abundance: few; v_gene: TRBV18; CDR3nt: TGTGCCAGCTCACCGACAGAGAACACTGAAGCTTTCTTT; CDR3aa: CASSPTENTEAFF
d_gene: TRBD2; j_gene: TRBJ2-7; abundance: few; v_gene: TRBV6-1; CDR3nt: TGTGCCAGCAGTGACGGGACTAGCGGTTCCTACGAGCAGTACTTC; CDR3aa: CASSDGTSGSYEQYF
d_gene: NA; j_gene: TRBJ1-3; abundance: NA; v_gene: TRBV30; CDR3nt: TGTGCCTGGAGGGCGCCAGGCGGGGGAAACACCATATATTTT; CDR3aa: CAWRAPGGGNTIYF
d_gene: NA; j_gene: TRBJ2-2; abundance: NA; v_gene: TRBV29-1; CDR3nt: TGCAGCGTTGAAGCCGCTAGGTCAACCGGGGAGCTGTTTTTT; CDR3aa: CSVEAARSTGELFF
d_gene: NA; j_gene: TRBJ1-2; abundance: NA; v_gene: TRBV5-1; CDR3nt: TGCGCCAGCAGCCCCCGGGAGGGAAATTATGGCTACACCTTC; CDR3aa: CASSPREGNYGYTF
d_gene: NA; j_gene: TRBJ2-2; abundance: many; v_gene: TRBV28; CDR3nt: TGTGCCAGCAGTCCCCCAACAGACACCGGGGAGCTGTTTTTT; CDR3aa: CASSPPTDTGELFF
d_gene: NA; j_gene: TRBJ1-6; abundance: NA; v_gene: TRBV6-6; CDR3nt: TGTGCCAGCAGTCCAGGAATGGGTTCACCCCTCCACTTT; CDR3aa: CASSPGMGSPLHF
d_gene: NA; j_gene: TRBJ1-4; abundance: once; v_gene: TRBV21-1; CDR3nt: TGTGCCAGCAGCAAAGCGCAGGGGCCAAAGCCCGTGGACGAAAAACTGTTTTTT; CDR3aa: CASSKAQGPKPVDEKLFF
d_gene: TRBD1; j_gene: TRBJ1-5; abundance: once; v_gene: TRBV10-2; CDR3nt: TGCGCCAGCAGTGAGGAGGGGGCAAGTCAGCCCCAGCATTTT; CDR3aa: CASSEEGASQPQHF
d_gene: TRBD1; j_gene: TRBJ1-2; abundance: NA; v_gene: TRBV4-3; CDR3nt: TGCGCCAGCAGCCAAACTTATGAGGGGGCTGGCTACACCTTC; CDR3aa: CASSQTYEGAGYTF
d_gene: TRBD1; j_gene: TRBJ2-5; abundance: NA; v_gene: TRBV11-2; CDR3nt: TGTGCCAGCAGCTTAGAGACAGGGAAGAGAGGGGAGACCCAGTACTTC; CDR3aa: CASSLETGKRGETQYF
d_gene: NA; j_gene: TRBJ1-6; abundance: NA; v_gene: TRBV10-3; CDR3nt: TGTGCCATCAGGATACAGGGTACGGATTCACCCCTCCACTTT; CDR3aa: CAIRIQGTDSPLHF
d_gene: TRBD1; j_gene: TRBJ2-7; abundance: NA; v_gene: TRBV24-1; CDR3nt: TGTGCCACCAGTGATTCCCGACAGGGTAACTACGAGCAGTACTTC; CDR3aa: CATSDSRQGNYEQYF
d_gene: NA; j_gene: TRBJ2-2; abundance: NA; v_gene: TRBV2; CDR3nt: TGTGCCAGCAGCGAAGACAGGTCCTACACCGGGGAGCTGTTTTTT; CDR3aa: CASSEDRSYTGELFF
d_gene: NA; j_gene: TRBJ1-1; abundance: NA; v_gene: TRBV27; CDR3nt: TGTGCCAGCTCCCCCCCGGGGGGGGGAACTGAAGCTTTCTTT; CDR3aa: CASSPPGGGTEAFF
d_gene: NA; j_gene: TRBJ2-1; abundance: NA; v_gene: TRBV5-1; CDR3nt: TGCGCCAGCAGCTTGGCAGGGGCGGGTGAGCAGTTCTTC; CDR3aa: CASSLAGAGEQFF
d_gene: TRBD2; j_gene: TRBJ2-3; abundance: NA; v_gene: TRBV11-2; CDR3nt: TGTGCCAGCAGCCTGAGGGAGGGGCTAGCGGGAGACACAGATACGCAGTATTTT; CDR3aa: CASSLREGLAGDTDTQYF
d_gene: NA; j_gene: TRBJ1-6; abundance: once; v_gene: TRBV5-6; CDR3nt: TGTGCCAGCAGCGGGAGGCGGGGACCCAAGAATTCACCCCTCCACTTT; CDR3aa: CASSGRRGPKNSPLHF
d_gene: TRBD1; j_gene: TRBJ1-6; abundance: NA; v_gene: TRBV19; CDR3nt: TGTGCCAGTAGTGGGGGACAGCAGAATTCACCCCTCCACTTT; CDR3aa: CASSGGQQNSPLHF
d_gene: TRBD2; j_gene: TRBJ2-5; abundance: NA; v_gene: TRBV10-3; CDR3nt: TGTGCCATCAGTGCGGGAGTAGCGGGAGGGCGGTACCAAGAGACCCAGTACTTC; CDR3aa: CAISAGVAGGRYQETQYF
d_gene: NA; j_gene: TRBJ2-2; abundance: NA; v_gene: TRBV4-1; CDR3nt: TGCGCCAGCAGCCAAGTTCTCCGGGAGACCGGGGAGCTGTTTTTT; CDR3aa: CASSQVLRETGELFF
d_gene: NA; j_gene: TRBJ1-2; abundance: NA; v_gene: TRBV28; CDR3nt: TGTGCCAGCAGACCGGCGGGTTCCCTTGGCTACACCTTC; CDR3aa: CASRPAGSLGYTF
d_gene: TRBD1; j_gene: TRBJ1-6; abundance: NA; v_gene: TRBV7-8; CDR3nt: TGTGCCAGCAGCTTAGTAGGCACCCGGGGGACAGGGTATTCACCCCTCCACTTT; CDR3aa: CASSLVGTRGTGYSPLHF
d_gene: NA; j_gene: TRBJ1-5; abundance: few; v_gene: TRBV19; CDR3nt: TGTGCCAGTAGTTCAAACTTCCGGGACTTAAGGAATCAGCCCCAGCATTTT; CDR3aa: CASSSNFRDLRNQPQHF
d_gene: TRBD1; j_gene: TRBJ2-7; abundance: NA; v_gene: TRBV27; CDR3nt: TGTGCCAGCAGTTTATCGAGAGCAGGGGGCGGTGAGCAGTACTTC; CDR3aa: CASSLSRAGGGEQYF
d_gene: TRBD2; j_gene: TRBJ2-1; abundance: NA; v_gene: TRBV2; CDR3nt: TGTGCCAGCAGTGGCAGACTAGCCACGTATGAGCAGTTCTTC; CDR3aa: CASSGRLATYEQFF
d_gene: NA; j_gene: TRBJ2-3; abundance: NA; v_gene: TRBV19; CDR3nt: TGTGCCAGTAGTATGACGGCGAGACACACAGATACGCAGTATTTT; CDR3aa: CASSMTARHTDTQYF
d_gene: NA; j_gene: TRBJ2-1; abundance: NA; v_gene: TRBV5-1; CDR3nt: TGCGCCAGCAGCACGGAGGCGGGTTCCTACAATGAGCAGTTCTTC; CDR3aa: CASSTEAGSYNEQFF
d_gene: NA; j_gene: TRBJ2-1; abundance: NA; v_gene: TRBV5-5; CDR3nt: TGTGCCAGCAGCTTGGTCGGTCCCGATGGTGAGCAGTTCTTC; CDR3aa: CASSLVGPDGEQFF
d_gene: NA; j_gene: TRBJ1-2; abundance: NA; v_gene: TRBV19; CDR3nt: TGTGCCAGTAGTACACCGGGACAAATCTATGGCTACACCTTC; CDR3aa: CASSTPGQIYGYTF
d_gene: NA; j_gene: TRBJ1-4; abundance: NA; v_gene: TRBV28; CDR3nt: TGTGCCAGCAGTTTTGGGAGTATAGAAAAACTGTTTTTT; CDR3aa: CASSFGSIEKLFF
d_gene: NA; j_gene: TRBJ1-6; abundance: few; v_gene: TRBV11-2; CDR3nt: TGTGCCAGCACGCTGGCGGGGAGGGATAATTCACCCCTCCACTTT; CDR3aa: CASTLAGRDNSPLHF